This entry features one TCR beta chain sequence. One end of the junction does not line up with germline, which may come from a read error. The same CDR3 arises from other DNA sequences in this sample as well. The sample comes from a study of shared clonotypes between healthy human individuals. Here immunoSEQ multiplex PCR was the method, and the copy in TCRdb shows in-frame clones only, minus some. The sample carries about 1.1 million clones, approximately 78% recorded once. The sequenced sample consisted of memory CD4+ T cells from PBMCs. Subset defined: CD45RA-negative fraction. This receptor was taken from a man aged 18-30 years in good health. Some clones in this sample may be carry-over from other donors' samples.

The CDR3 DNA reads as TGCGCCAGCAGGCCCGGACAGGGAGGGATGAACACTGAAGCCTTCTTT. It codes for CASRPGQGGMNTEAFF. The V and J genes are TRBV5-1 and TRBJ1-1, with 8 bases fitting TRBD1. The CDR3 runs to 16 residues. Germline V gives CDR1 SGHRS, CDR2 YFSETQ.